The source of this T cell receptor (beta chain) is a study of blood T cell repertoires in COVID-19. The data were produced by immunoSEQ multiplex PCR, yet TCRdb's version contains in-frame clones alone and is incomplete. The data hold more than 110,000 clones, with 85% observed a single time. Germline CDR1 and CDR2: MNHEY and SVGAGI. The V gene end was trimmed by 10 bases and the J gene end by 7 bases; junction bases not matched to a gene: 9. The CDR3 runs 14 residues. The sample was peripheral blood. V and J are TRBV6-5 and TRBJ2-1; 11 bases fit TRBD2. This TCR was recovered from a man over 45 with acute or convalescent COVID-19. The CDR3 region has the DNA TGTGCCACCAAACTAGCGGGAGTGTCAAATGAGCAGTTCTTC. Its translation: CATKLAGVSNEQFF.